This T cell receptor (beta chain) is drawn from a study of technical replicates of blood from a few donors. Some clones are missing from TCRdb's copy, which holds only in-frame ones; the method was immunoSEQ multiplex PCR. The table has more than 65,000 clones, roughly 95% seen once. CDR3 length equals 13 residues. Germline CDR1 and CDR2: KGHSH and LQKENI. Trimming removed 3 bases from V and 5 bases from J, with 10 bases in between. The receptor's source is a human donor in good health. The sequenced material came from T cells isolated from PBMCs. This chain connects TRBV18 to TRBJ2-5, with D possibly being TRBD1 (6 bases). The CDR3 DNA follows: TGTGCCAGCTCACCTCAGGACAGTGAGACCCAGTACTTC. As protein: CASSPQDSETQYF.